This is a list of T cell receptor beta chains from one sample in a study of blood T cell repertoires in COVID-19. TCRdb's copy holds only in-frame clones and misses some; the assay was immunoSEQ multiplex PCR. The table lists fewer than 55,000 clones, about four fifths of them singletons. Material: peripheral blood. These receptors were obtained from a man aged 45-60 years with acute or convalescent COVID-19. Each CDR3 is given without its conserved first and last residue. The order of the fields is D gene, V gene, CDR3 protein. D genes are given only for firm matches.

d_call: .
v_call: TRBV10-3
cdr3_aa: AISESRGGNQPQH

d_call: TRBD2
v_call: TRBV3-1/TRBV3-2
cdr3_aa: ASSHAGLAGPYEQY

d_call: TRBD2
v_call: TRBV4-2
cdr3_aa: ASSQDRRSGGPSDTQY

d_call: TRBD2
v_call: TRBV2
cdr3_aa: ASHEGLAGGRTDTQY

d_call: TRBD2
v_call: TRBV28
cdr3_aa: ASSFERLAGGRNEQF

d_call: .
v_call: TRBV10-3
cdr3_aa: AISEPTATYEQY

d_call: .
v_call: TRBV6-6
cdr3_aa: ASSYPGTPNTEAF

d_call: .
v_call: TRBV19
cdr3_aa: ASSPQGNTYEQY

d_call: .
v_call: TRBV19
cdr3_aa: ASSRDIGGSTIY

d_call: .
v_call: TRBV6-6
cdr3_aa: ASSYPGTTSNYGYT